These 14 T cell receptor beta chains came from one sample sequenced in a study of CD8 T cells in Susac syndrome. A quantity of about 0.5 to 1 ug RNA underwent reverse transcription using random hexamers. TCRdb recomputed calls from the immunoSEQ multiplex PCR reads with MiXCR, one row per CDR3 protein. The sample shows 170,000 or so distinct CDR3 sequences, 85% to 95% of them seen only once. Source material: CD4+ T cells from PBMCs. The receptors derive from a human donor with multiple sclerosis.

V and J are TRBV18 and TRBJ2-3; TRBD1 aligns across 10 bases. Per the germline V gene, CDR1 is KGHSH and CDR2 is LQKENI. CDR3 length: 15 amino acids. Trimming took 5 bases from V and 3 from J; bases not matched to a gene: 5. The CDR3 loop reads CASSVGTGETDTQYF. CDR3 sequence (DNA): TGTGCCAGCTCAGTCGGGACAGGGGAGACAGATACGCAGTATTTT.

The chain recombines TRBV6-2 or TRBV6-3 with TRBJ2-7; tentatively, D is TRBD2 (5 bases). CDR1 is MNHEY and CDR2 is SVGEGT in the germline V gene. This CDR3 comprises 16 residues. Trimming removed 2 bases from V and 0 bases from J, with 14 bases in between. The CDR3 sequence: CASSYGRGRSSYEQYF. DNA of the CDR3: TGTGCCAGCAGTTACGGGCGAGGGCGTTCCTCCTACGAGCAGTACTTC.

The rearrangement links TRBV7-2 to TRBJ1-2, with D possibly being TRBD1 (6 bases). The V end lost 5 bases, the J end lost 4 bases, and 17 bases lay between the germline ends. Germline V gives CDR1 SGHTA, CDR2 FQGNSA. This CDR3 spans 15 amino acids. The CDR3 nucleotides read TGTGCCAGCAGCACCGACAGGAGATCGATCTATGGCTACACCTTC. Amino acids: CASSTDRRSIYGYTF.

The chain joins TRBV9 to TRBJ2-5; tentatively, D is TRBD2 (5 bases). Germline lookup yields CDR1 SGDLS and CDR2 YYNGEE. V lost 0 bases and J lost 1, with 10 bases in between. CDR3 length: 15 amino acids. The CDR3 reads CASSVAPSGQETQYF. The CDR3 DNA is TGTGCCAGCAGCGTAGCGCCAAGCGGCCAAGAGACCCAGTACTTC.

V and J are TRBV20-1 and TRBJ2-3; TRBD1 is a possible D gene (6 bases). Trimming stripped 3 bases from V and 7 bases from J, with 14 bases between. The germline gives CDR1 DFQATT, CDR2 SNEGSKA (reference sequence). This CDR3 is built from 13 residues. CDR3: CSARARDKNTQYF. The DNA of the CDR3 is TGCAGTGCTAGGGCCCGGGACAAAAATACGCAGTATTTT.

The chain joins TRBV5-8 to TRBJ2-3; 10 bases line up with TRBD2. V lost 1 base to trimming and J lost 3 bases; unmatched junction nucleotides: 8. CDR1 is SGHTS and CDR2 is YDEGEE in the germline V gene. The CDR3 is 17 residues long. This CDR3 reads CASSLYLASGRTDTQYF. CDR3 nucleotides: TGTGCCAGCAGCTTGTACTTGGCTAGCGGGAGAACAGATACGCAGTATTTT.

The genes are TRBV6-6 and TRBJ2-3; TRBD2 matches 13 bases. The CDR3 runs to 16 residues. J gave up 1 base and V 6 bases, and 4 bases lay outside the gene matches. Germline CDR1 MNHNY, CDR2 SVGAGI (reference sequence). The CDR3 reads CASSHGTSGGTDTQYF. The DNA for the CDR3 is TGTGCCAGCAGCCATGGGACTAGCGGGGGCACAGATACGCAGTATTTT.

The CDR3 loop reads CASSPPGQGYGYTF. The DNA for the CDR3 is TGTGCCAGCAGTCCTCCGGGACAGGGGTATGGCTACACCTTC. The V and J genes are TRBV5-4 and TRBJ1-2, with TRBD1 identical over 10 bases. There are 14 residues in the CDR3. The ends lost 5 bases at V and 5 bases at J; junction bases unmatched: 6. Per germline, CDR1 SGHNT and CDR2 YYREEE (reference sequence).

The CDR3, as DNA: TGTGCCAGTTCCAAGGGCGGGAGTATAGGTGAGCAGTTCTTC. It codes for CASSKGGSIGEQFF. The genes are TRBV3-1 and TRBJ2-1; 7 bases align to TRBD2. The length of the CDR3 is 14 residues. V lost 9 bases to trimming and J lost 9 bases; unmatched junction nucleotides: 14. Germline V gene sequence: CDR1 LGHDT, CDR2 YNNKEL (reference sequence).

This chain links TRBV5-4 with TRBJ2-5; D may be TRBD1 (6 bases). This CDR3 has 14 amino acids. CDR1 is SGHNT and CDR2 is YYREEE in the germline V gene (reference sequence). V was shortened by 0 bases and J by 1 base, with 7 bases between the two germline ends. CDR3 nucleotide sequence: TGTGCCAGCAGCTTGGGACAGGCCCAAGAGACCCAGTACTTC. It translates to CASSLGQAQETQYF. Drawing the rest from reference TRBV5-4 and TRBJ2-5, the complete variable domain is ETGVTQSPTHLIKTRGQQVTLRCSSQSGHNTVSWYQQALGQGPQFIFQYYREEENGRGNFPPRFSGLQFPNYSSELNVNALELDDSALYLCASSLGQAQETQYFGPGTRLLVL.

The V gene is TRBV28, the J gene TRBJ1-2, with D possibly TRBD1 on 6 matching bases. Trimming cost V 5 bases and J 7 bases, with 23 bases left between them. Germline-derived CDR1 and CDR2 are MDHEN and SYDVKM. The CDR3 runs 16 residues. The CDR3 region is CASSPTIGTRFAGYTF. CDR3 coding DNA: TGTGCCAGCAGTCCTACAATCGGGACACGCTTTGCTGGCTACACCTTC.

This clonotype was counted a single time. The V gene is TRBV6-6, the J gene TRBJ1-4, with D uncertain. Between the trimmed V and J ends, which lost 5 bases and 3 bases, there was a span of 7 bases. The length of the CDR3 is 13 residues. Germline V gene lookup returns CDR1 MNHNY and CDR2 SVGAGI (reference sequence). CDR3 residues: CASSPRANEKLFF. CDR3 coding DNA: TGTGCCAGCAGTCCGAGGGCTAATGAAAAACTGTTTTTT.

The chain links TRBV20-1 to TRBJ2-5; perhaps D is TRBD1 or TRBD2 (7 bases each). From germline, CDR1 is DFQATT and CDR2 SNEGSKA (reference sequence). The CDR3 is 15 residues long. Trimming took 0 bases from V and 5 from J, leaving 16 bases between them. The CDR3 sequence is CSARDPRGGGETQYF. In nucleotides, the CDR3 is TGCAGTGCTAGAGATCCCAGGGGGGGAGGTGAGACCCAGTACTTC.

The gene calls are TRBV14 and TRBJ2-5; D may be TRBD2 (6 bases). V dropped 1 base and J dropped 4 bases, with 13 bases sitting between them. Germline values: CDR1 SGHDN, CDR2 FVKESK. The CDR3 length is 15 residues. CDR3 DNA: TGTGCCAGCAGCCAAGTTCCGGGAGTGGGAGAGACCCAGTACTTC. Translated: CASSQVPGVGETQYF. The variable domain in full, completed from reference TRBV14 and TRBJ2-5, reads EAGVTQFPSHSVIEKGQTVTLRCDPISGHDNLYWYRRVMGKEIKFLLHFVKESKQDESGMPNNRFLAERTGGTYSTLKVQPAELEDSGVYFCASSQVPGVGETQYFGPGTRLLVL.